This T cell receptor (beta chain) comes out of a study of spatial heterogeneity in lung cancer (dated by TCRdb to about 2019). For the study in its entirety: More beta-chain than alpha-chain transcripts were consistently detected, likely reflecting higher beta-chain transcript abundance. The study quantitatively compared TCR alpha and beta repertoires across multiple tumor regions, matched nontumor lung and blood in non-small cell lung cancer. In the raw uncorrected reads, each unique combination of TCR and UMI appeared more than ten times on average. In tumor regions, TCR transcript counts showed a strong correlation with a T cell transcriptional module score from matched bulk RNA-seq. Nonsynonymous mutation counts, determined by whole-exome sequencing of tumor tissue, were related to features of the TCR repertoire. Both alpha and beta chains were TCR-sequenced in samples taken at surgery, namely 220 tumor regions, under 80 matched nontumor lung samples and about 52 PBMC samples.

Overall study outcomes, separate from this receptor: Additional single-cell paired TCR alpha and beta sequencing was considered necessary to confirm, at a functional level, the hypothesis that regional TCRs recognize regional mutations. The tumor nonsynonymous mutation count correlated with the number of expanded alpha and beta TCRs within the tumor. The count of ubiquitous expanded TCRs correlated with the count of ubiquitous nonsynonymous mutations, and the count of regional expanded TCRs correlated with the count of regional nonsynonymous mutations. Estimated TCR-seq coverage of tumor T cells was only around 7% for alpha chains and around 14% for beta chains.

The time point label, read with the paper, signifies: sample taken at primary tumor resection. The donors were more than 60 patients from the lung TRACERx cohort who had early-stage, untreated non-small cell lung cancer. TCR sequencing used whole RNA extracted from tumor and nontumor lung tissue, or from cryopreserved PBMC samples, without cell sorting. Only patients with enough RNA available from two or more tumor regions were chosen for TCR sequencing. Before selection, tumor and adjacent nontumor lung specimens were reviewed by a lung pathologist. Library creation used 5' RACE. The reads were generated on a NextSeq 500. The TCR library protocol attached a unique molecular identifier to each TCR cDNA molecule to allow correction of PCR and sequencing errors. Per the authors' processing: TCR identification, UMI-based error correction and CDR3 extraction were all carried out with Decombinator tools. TCRs above a frequency of 2 per 1,000, corresponding to the top 1% of the tumor frequency distribution, were defined as expanded. Expanded tumor TCRs were classed as regional if statistically deemed absent (corrected P<0.05) from at least one tumor region, otherwise ubiquitous. Rényi diversity was computed with the R vegan package after subsampling each repertoire 100 times to 5,000 TCRs. To build CDR3 similarity networks, amino acid triplet string-kernel similarity was used, and CDR3s were connected when their pairwise similarity was above 0.82. TCRdb ran its own pipeline on the public reads, namely fastp trimming at Q25 and MiXCR clone calling, and kept in-frame beta chains. When rows share a CDR3 protein, they turn into one entry using the most common DNA and genes. TCRdb, not the original authors, processed these V and J calls. The sample has approximately 6,400 distinct CDR3 sequences on record, 6.5% to 8.5% of them singletons. Clones ranked in the top ten supply 9% to 15% of the sample.

This clonotype was picked up many times. What this receptor recognizes is not known. Base qualities are not recorded, but no much larger clone differs from it by a single base. The source was lung tumor tissue, collected at surgery. The source is a male donor with early-stage non-small cell lung cancer.

The CDR3 amino acid sequence is: CASSSRHTGTEAFF. The base sequence is TGTGCCAGCAGTTCCCGACACACGGGGACTGAAGCTTTCTTT. This receptor chain uses TRBV12-3 or TRBV12-4 and TRBJ1-1; confidence is insufficient to name the D gene. The cysteine opens and the phenylalanine closes a CDR3 of 14 amino acids. The CDR3 DNA has 42 bases and is translated from base 1. At the junction V is shortened by 4 bases and J by 5 bases, with 14 bases in between.